A single sample gave rise to the 17 T cell receptor beta chains below, sequenced in a study of CD8+CD57+ T cells in acquired aplastic anemia. Profiling of TCR beta VDJ combinations and CDR3 sequences used genomic DNA as template. MiXCR, run by TCRdb on the reads, gives a single entry per CDR3 protein. The sample carries roughly 420,000 distinct CDR3 sequences, 65% to 80% recorded once. The sequenced sample was sorted CD4+, CD8+, or CD8+CD57+ T cells (not recorded which) from PBMCs. The receptors were gathered from a human donor in good health, serving as a control.

V usage is TRBV6-6 and J usage is TRBJ1-2; possibly TRBD1 for D (5 bases). V was pared by 8 bases and J by 3 bases, with 13 bases between. Germline V CDR1 and CDR2: MNHNY, SVGAGI (reference sequence). This CDR3 has 13 residues. The CDR3 nucleotides are TGTGCCAGCGCCTGGGGCGACGACTATGGCTACACCTTC. Translation: CASAWGDDYGYTF.

The count of this clonotype is one. This chain connects TRBV5-1 to TRBJ1-2; the D gene is possibly TRBD1 (5 bases). The CDR3 is made up of 13 amino acids. Germline values: CDR1 SGHRS, CDR2 YFSETQ. Trimming stripped 2 bases from V and 9 bases from J, with 14 bases between. In nucleotides, the CDR3 is TGCGCCAGCAGCTTTCATTCAGGGTCACGCTACACCTTC. Protein: CASSFHSGSRYTF. Drawing the rest from reference TRBV5-1 and TRBJ1-2, the complete variable domain is KAGVTQTPRYLIKTRGQQVTLSCSPISGHRSVSWYQQTPGQGLQFLFEYFSETQRNKGNFPGRFSGRQFSNSRSEMNVSTLELGDSALYLCASSFHSGSRYTFGSGTRLTVV.

The rearrangement links TRBV25-1 to TRBJ2-7; a weak D match, TRBD1 (5 bases). This CDR3 comprises 13 residues. The germline V gene encodes CDR1 MGHDK and CDR2 SYGVNS. The DNA of the CDR3 is TGTGCTAGAGCACCGGGCAGGGCAACTGAGCAGTACTTC. It yields the protein CARAPGRATEQYF.

The V and J genes are TRBV2 and TRBJ1-1, with 8 bases identical to TRBD1. Germline V lookup: CDR1 SNHLY, CDR2 FYNNEI. The junction had 14 bases not matched to a gene; V was cut back by 7 bases and J by 13 bases. The CDR3 runs to 13 residues. The CDR3 loop reads CASNRGDWNNDFF. CDR3 nucleotide sequence: TGTGCCAGCAACAGGGGGGACTGGAATAATGATTTCTTT. Drawing the rest from reference TRBV2 and TRBJ1-1, the complete variable domain is EPEVTQTPSHQVTQMGQEVILRCVPISNHLYFYWYRQILGQKVEFLVSFYNNEISEKSEIFDDQFSVERPDGSNFTLKIRSTKLEDSAMYFCASNRGDWNNDFFGQGTRLTVV.

This clonotype was observed many times. The rearrangement joins TRBV12-5 to TRBJ1-1, with D uncertain. The CDR3 is 13 amino acids. V gave up 6 bases and J gave up 0 bases, with 8 bases separating them. Germline V lookup: CDR1 LGHNT, CDR2 FRNRAP. The DNA for the CDR3 is TGTGCTAGTGGGAGATTGTTGAACACTGAAGCTTTCTTT. Translating gives CASGRLLNTEAFF.

The table lists this clonotype with a count of one. CDR3 DNA: TGCGCCAGCAGCAGGGACAGCACCGGGTCTGGAAACACCATATATTTT. It codes for CASSRDSTGSGNTIYF. The gene calls are TRBV5-1 and TRBJ1-3, with 7 bases fitting TRBD1. The CDR3 spans 16 residues. V trimming: 4 bases; J trimming: 1 base; junction bases outside the gene matches: 8. CDR1 SGHRS and CDR2 YFSETQ come from the germline V gene. The full variable domain, completed using reference TRBV5-1 and TRBJ1-3, is KAGVTQTPRYLIKTRGQQVTLSCSPISGHRSVSWYQQTPGQGLQFLFEYFSETQRNKGNFPGRFSGRQFSNSRSEMNVSTLELGDSALYLCASSRDSTGSGNTIYFGEGSWLTVV.

The chain employs TRBV20-1 and TRBJ1-5; D gene uncertain. V gave up 6 bases and J gave up 0 bases, with 15 bases separating them. The CDR3 spans 15 residues. Looked up from germline, CDR1 is DFQATT and CDR2 is SNEGSKA (reference sequence). CDR3 nucleotides: TGCAGTGCACTTCACGCAACGGATAGCAATCAGCCCCAGCATTTT. This encodes CSALHATDSNQPQHF.

The chain couples TRBV15 to TRBJ1-2, with D unclear. Germline values: CDR1 LNHNV, CDR2 YYDKDF (reference sequence). Trimming shortened V by 5 bases and J by 3 bases, and 10 bases separated the two germline ends. The CDR3 covers 13 residues. The chain's CDR3 is CATSPRTHYGYTF. In DNA form, the CDR3 reads TGTGCCACCAGCCCCAGGACGCACTATGGCTACACCTTC.

The V and J genes are TRBV9 and TRBJ2-1, with 10 bases that match TRBD2. The ends lost 8 bases at V and 6 bases at J; junction bases unmatched: 14. The CDR3 loop spans 16 amino acids. Germline CDR1 SGDLS, CDR2 YYNGEE. The CDR3 DNA is TGTGCCAGTAGCCCCACCCAGAGCGGGGGGGTCAATGAGCAGTTCTTC. Protein product: CASSPTQSGGVNEQFF. The full variable domain, in which reference TRBV9 and TRBJ2-1 provide the parts outside the CDR3, is DSGVTQTPKHLITATGQRVTLRCSPRSGDLSVYWYQQSLDQGLQFLIQYYNGEERAKGNILERFSAQQFPDLHSELNLSSLELGDSALYFCASSPTQSGGVNEQFFGPGTRLTVL.

This clonotype was seen once. The chain employs TRBV20-1 and TRBJ2-7; 8 nucleotides match TRBD1. The germline gives CDR1 DFQATT, CDR2 SNEGSKA (reference sequence). V was clipped by 0 bases and J by 3 bases; unmatched bases: 16. The CDR3 has 18 residues. CDR3 sequence: CSARDLGTASTGGYEQYF. The CDR3 DNA follows: TGCAGTGCTAGAGATCTAGGGACAGCTTCAACAGGGGGCTACGAGCAGTACTTC.

This clonotype has only a few counts. Its ends do not fully match the called genes, so a read error is possible. The genes are TRBV7-8 and TRBJ2-7, with 7 bases aligning to TRBD2. Germline loops: CDR1 SGHVS, CDR2 FQNEAQ. The length of the CDR3 is 12 residues. This CDR3 is CTSSSQGGDQYF. The CDR3 nucleotides read TGTACCAGCAGCTCCCAGGGAGGGGATCAGTACTTC.

This clonotype was observed many times. The chain carries TRBV5-1 and TRBJ1-1, with unresolved D. CDR3 length equals 13 residues. V lost 2 bases, J lost 5 bases, and 10 bases lay in between. From germline, CDR1 is SGHRS and CDR2 YFSETQ. The CDR3 reads CASSLPTDTEAFF. DNA of the CDR3: TGCGCCAGCAGCTTACCGACGGATACTGAAGCTTTCTTT.

As to this clonotype: One end of the junction is discordant with germline, which a read error may explain. The chain joins TRBV9 to TRBJ2-7; weak D call: TRBD2 (5 bases). Germline V CDR1 and CDR2: SGDLS, YYNGEE. The CDR3 sequence is 14 residues long. The DNA for the CDR3 is TGTGCCAGCAGCGCGGGAACTGGCCGCCACGAGAAGCACTTC. The encoded protein is CASSAGTGRHEKHF.

About this clonotype: It is unclear where the CDR3 begins or ends on the DNA, so no DNA is shown, and the CDR3 is as TCRdb lists it. The chain combines TRBV7-2 with TRBJ2-5; TRBD2, the table's D call, lacks a check against the DNA. Germline V gene sequence: CDR1 SGHTA, CDR2 FQGNSA. The CDR3 is 14 residues long, counting both termini. CDR3 sequence: CASSWAQYEQYFGF.

The chain is built from TRBV5-1 and TRBJ2-3, with 7 bases that match TRBD2. The length of the CDR3 is 14 residues. V was pared by 3 bases and J by 2 bases, with 3 bases of the junction left unmatched. The germline gives CDR1 SGHRS, CDR2 YFSETQ. The CDR3 coding sequence is TGCGCCAGCAGCTGGGGGGGGGACACAGATACGCAGTATTTT. Translating it yields CASSWGGDTDTQYF.

The chain carries TRBV20-1 and TRBJ1-6, with TRBD1 as a possible D gene (5 bases). Germline V gene lookup returns CDR1 DFQATT and CDR2 SNEGSKA (reference sequence). The CDR3 is 14 amino acids. V was pared by 7 bases and J by 11 bases, with 21 bases between. The CDR3 DNA sequence: TGCAGTGTCGGGGCAATGGACTCCTACGCACCCCTCCACTTT. Translated, it gives CSVGAMDSYAPLHF.

J is TRBJ1-2 and V is TRBV14; D is possibly TRBD1 (6 bases). Germline V gives CDR1 SGHDN, CDR2 FVKESK. Trimming stripped 10 bases from V and 0 bases from J, with 15 bases between. This CDR3 has 14 amino acids. DNA for the CDR3: TGTGCCACCAGTGATGGACAGACTAACTATGGCTACACCTTC. Its protein is CATSDGQTNYGYTF.